Shown below are 21 T cell receptor beta chains from a single sample sequenced in a study of blood T cell repertoires in COVID-19. Profiled with immunoSEQ multiplex PCR; TCRdb holds only in-frame clones, not every one. Of under 350,000 clones in the sample, approximately 90% were seen once. Sequencing was performed on peripheral blood. These receptors were obtained from a middle-aged man with acute or convalescent COVID-19.

V usage is TRBV2 and J usage is TRBJ2-7; D ambiguous. Germline V gene lookup returns CDR1 SNHLY and CDR2 FYNNEI. Trimming stripped 3 bases from V and 2 bases from J, with 14 bases between. This CDR3 contains 15 residues. The CDR3 nucleotides read TGTGCCAGCAGTGACGGCGTGGGCCGAACCTACGAGCAGTACTTC. This gives the protein CASSDGVGRTYEQYF.

V and J are TRBV2 and TRBJ1-1; D is unclear. The CDR3 consists of 13 residues. Germline V gives CDR1 SNHLY, CDR2 FYNNEI. V was pared by 4 bases and J by 1 base, with 7 bases between. This CDR3 reads CASSAEQNTEAFF. CDR3 DNA sequence: TGTGCCAGCAGTGCGGAGCAGAACACTGAAGCTTTCTTT. Together with reference TRBV2 and TRBJ1-1, the CDR3 gives the full variable domain: EPEVTQTPSHQVTQMGQEVILRCVPISNHLYFYWYRQILGQKVEFLVSFYNNEISEKSEIFDDQFSVERPDGSNFTLKIRSTKLEDSAMYFCASSAEQNTEAFFGQGTRLTVV.

This clone was seen just once. The V call is TRBV19, the J call TRBJ2-5, with 7 bases that match TRBD1. The ends lost 4 bases at V and 2 bases at J; junction bases unmatched: 7. The CDR3 sequence is 15 residues long. Germline V gene lookup returns CDR1 LNHDA and CDR2 SQIVND (reference sequence). CDR3 nucleotides: TGTGCCAGTAGTACCTCACAGGGGAAGCAAGAGACCCAGTACTTC. Its protein product is CASSTSQGKQETQYF. The entire variable domain, with the rest obtained from reference TRBV19 and TRBJ2-5, is as follows: DGGITQSPKYLFRKEGQNVTLSCEQNLNHDAMYWYRQDPGQGLRLIYYSQIVNDFQKGDIAEGYSVSREKKESFPLTVTSAQKNPTAFYLCASSTSQGKQETQYFGPGTRLLVL.

CDR3 residues: CASRGTSGGASIQYF. The CDR3 region has the DNA TGTGCCAGCAGAGGGACTAGCGGGGGGGCGAGCATTCAGTACTTC. The rearrangement joins TRBV2 to TRBJ2-4, with TRBD2 matching over 16 bases. This CDR3 is 15 amino acids long. Trimming cost V 6 bases and J 9 bases; bases outside gene matches: 5. In germline, CDR1 is SNHLY, CDR2 FYNNEI.

The CDR3 bases are TGTGCCTGGAGTGATGGCAGGGGCCGTAACACTGAAGCTTTCTTT. It specifies CAWSDGRGRNTEAFF. The gene calls are TRBV30 and TRBJ1-1; tentatively, D is TRBD1 (6 bases). Germline CDR1 and CDR2: GTSNPN and SVGIG (reference sequence). With 1 base removed from V and 2 bases from J, the gap between germline ends came to 14 bases. CDR3 length: 15 amino acids.

The V gene is TRBV14, the J gene TRBJ2-7; TRBD1 matches 7 bases. This CDR3 has 14 amino acids. Germline-derived CDR1 and CDR2 are SGHDN and FVKESK. V lost 4 bases, J lost 2 bases, and 5 bases stayed unmatched. The CDR3 here is CASSPGTVPYEQYF. CDR3 DNA: TGTGCCAGCAGCCCCGGGACAGTCCCCTACGAGCAGTACTTC.

This rearrangement joins TRBV7-2 to TRBJ2-3; 9 nucleotides agree with TRBD2. This CDR3 comprises 17 residues. Per the germline V gene, CDR1 is SGHTA and CDR2 is FQGNSA. Trimming cost V 1 base and J 2 bases; bases outside gene matches: 7. This chain's CDR3 is CASSLVLRGGVTDTQYF. The CDR3 nucleotides read TGTGCCAGCAGCTTAGTGTTGCGGGGGGGCGTCACAGATACGCAGTATTTT.

The rearrangement uses TRBV21-1 and TRBJ1-5. TRBV21-1 is reported as a pseudogene. This CDR3 has 13 amino acids. In DNA, the CDR3 is TGTGCCAGCAGGGGGGGAGGCAATCAGCCCCAGCATTTT. It is translated as CASRGGGNQPQHF.

The chain combines TRBV19 with TRBJ2-2, with 14 bases that match TRBD2. Germline V gives CDR1 LNHDA, CDR2 SQIVND (reference sequence). The CDR3 loop spans 20 amino acids. Trimming took 5 bases from V and 2 from J; bases not matched to a gene: 13. The DNA of the CDR3 is TGTGCCAGTAGTCCCCGCCTGGGACTAGCGGGGGTCCCCAACACCGGGGAGCTGTTTTTT. This gives the protein CASSPRLGLAGVPNTGELFF.

This clone showed up just once. The chain couples TRBV6-6 to TRBJ1-6, with 11 bases lining up with TRBD1. J gave up 11 bases and V 4 bases, and 7 bases lay outside the gene matches. The CDR3 length is 15 residues. The germline CDR1 and CDR2 sequences are MNHNY and SVGAGI (reference sequence). The CDR3 is CASSSVPGQGAPLHF. CDR3 nucleotide sequence: TGTGCCAGCAGTTCCGTCCCGGGACAGGGGGCACCCCTCCACTTT.

The V and J genes are TRBV30 and TRBJ2-2; TRBD2 is a possible D gene (6 bases). Germline CDR1 reads GTSNPN; CDR2 reads SVGIG (reference sequence). Trimming removed 0 bases from V and 3 bases from J, with 8 bases in between. CDR3 length equals 14 residues. The CDR3 loop reads CAWSVTSYTGELFF. The CDR3 DNA reads as TGTGCCTGGAGTGTGACTAGTTACACCGGGGAGCTGTTTTTT.

The chain uses TRBV30 and TRBJ1-6; no definite D call. Trimming removed 1 base at V and 8 bases at J, with 9 bases between. In germline, CDR1 is GTSNPN, CDR2 SVGIG (reference sequence). This CDR3 is 13 amino acids long. The CDR3 spells CAWSGGSDSPLHF. The CDR3 DNA is TGTGCCTGGAGTGGTGGTTCGGATTCACCCCTCCACTTT.

The chain employs TRBV2 and TRBJ1-2, with D perhaps matching TRBD1 (6 bases). The germline V gene encodes CDR1 SNHLY and CDR2 FYNNEI. V was trimmed by 8 bases and J by 5 bases, leaving 12 bases between them. The CDR3 loop spans 12 amino acids. This CDR3 reads CASRRGGYGYTF. The CDR3 bases are TGTGCCAGCCGCAGGGGAGGGTATGGCTACACCTTC.

V gene TRBV5-1 combines with J gene TRBJ2-6; the D gene is possibly TRBD1 (5 bases). The CDR3 has 16 residues. Germline CDR1 SGHRS, CDR2 YFSETQ. V dropped 3 bases and J dropped 1 base, with 11 bases sitting between them. This CDR3 is CASSSDQGSGANVLTF. The CDR3 coding sequence is TGCGCCAGCAGCTCGGACCAGGGATCTGGGGCCAACGTCCTGACTTTC.

The chain joins TRBV6-5 to TRBJ2-1; D may be TRBD2 (6 bases). Trimming shortened V by 9 bases and J by 10 bases, and 22 bases separated the two germline ends. There are 14 residues in the CDR3. Germline CDR1 MNHEY, CDR2 SVGAGI. The CDR3 here is CASRGTADDREQFF. The CDR3 DNA sequence: TGTGCCAGTCGGGGGACGGCTGACGACCGGGAGCAGTTCTTC.

The chain couples TRBV19 to TRBJ1-5, with D maybe TRBD1 (5 bases). Per the germline V gene, CDR1 is LNHDA and CDR2 is SQIVND (reference sequence). Deletions cut 5 bases from V and 0 bases from J, with 20 bases between. This CDR3 region has 18 residues. The chain's CDR3 is CASSQAGRLAYSNQPQHF. CDR3 nucleotide sequence: TGTGCCAGTAGTCAGGCGGGACGGCTCGCTTATAGCAATCAGCCCCAGCATTTT.

The rearrangement uses TRBV2 and TRBJ2-3; 8 nucleotides agree with TRBD2. After removal of 3 bases from V and 4 bases from J, the junction contained 9 bases not matched to a gene. Germline V gene sequence: CDR1 SNHLY, CDR2 FYNNEI. The CDR3 consists of 16 residues. The CDR3: CASSDLLAGPADTQYF. The CDR3 DNA reads as TGTGCCAGCAGTGATCTTTTAGCGGGGCCCGCAGATACGCAGTATTTT.

This sequence joins TRBV5-1 and TRBJ2-1, with a tentative D call TRBD2 (6 bases). This CDR3 comprises 15 residues. Per germline, CDR1 SGHRS and CDR2 YFSETQ. The germline V and J ends were trimmed by 4 bases and 8 bases, with 19 bases remaining between them. This chain's CDR3 is CASSTPSRGCDEQFF. CDR3 bases: TGCGCCAGCAGCACCCCCAGCCGGGGGTGCGATGAGCAGTTCTTC.

The chain has TRBV7-9 and TRBJ1-4, with 9 positions matching TRBD1. After removal of 2 bases from V and 5 bases from J, the junction contained 6 bases not matched to a gene. CDR1 and CDR2 (germline): SEHNR, FQNEAQ (reference sequence). The CDR3 spans 16 residues. CDR3 sequence reads: CASSLMGQGNNEKLFF. The CDR3 bases are TGTGCCAGCAGCTTAATGGGACAGGGAAACAATGAAAAACTGTTTTTT.

The rearrangement joins TRBV7-6 to TRBJ1-3; unclear D gene. Germline loops: CDR1 SGHVS, CDR2 FNYEAQ. The germline V and J ends were trimmed by 4 bases and 0 bases, with 7 bases remaining between them. The CDR3 is made up of 14 amino acids. CDR3 amino acids: CASSSGDSGNTIYF. CDR3 bases: TGTGCCAGCAGCTCTGGAGACTCTGGAAACACCATATATTTT.

The J gene is TRBJ2-1, the V gene TRBV3-1 (or the pseudogene TRBV3-2), with 11 bases matching TRBD2. Trimming removed 8 bases from V and 6 bases from J; junction bases left unmatched: 6. Germline V gene lookup returns CDR1 LGHDT and CDR2 YNNKEL (reference sequence). The length of the CDR3 is 14 residues. CDR3 coding DNA: TGTGCCAGCTTACTAGCGGGGGTTGGCAATGAGCAGTTCTTC. Translation gives CASLLAGVGNEQFF.